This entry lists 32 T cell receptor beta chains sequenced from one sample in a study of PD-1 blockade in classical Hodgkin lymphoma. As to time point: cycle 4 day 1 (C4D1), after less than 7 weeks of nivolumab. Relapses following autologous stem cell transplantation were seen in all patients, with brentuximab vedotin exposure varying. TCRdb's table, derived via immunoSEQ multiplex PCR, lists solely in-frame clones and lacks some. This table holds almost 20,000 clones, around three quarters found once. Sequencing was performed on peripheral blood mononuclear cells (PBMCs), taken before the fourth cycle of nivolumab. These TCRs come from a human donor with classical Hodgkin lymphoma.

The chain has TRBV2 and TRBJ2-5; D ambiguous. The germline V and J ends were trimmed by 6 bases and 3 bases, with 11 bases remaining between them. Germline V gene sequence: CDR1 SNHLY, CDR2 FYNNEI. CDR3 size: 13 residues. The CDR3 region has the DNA TGTGCCAGCAGGTCCGGGTTCAAAGAGACCCAGTACTTC. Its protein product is CASRSGFKETQYF.

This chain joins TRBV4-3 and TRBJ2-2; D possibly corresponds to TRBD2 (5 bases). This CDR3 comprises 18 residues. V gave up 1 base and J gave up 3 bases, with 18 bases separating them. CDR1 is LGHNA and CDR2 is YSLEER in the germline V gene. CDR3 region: CASSQVMFPGSYTGELFF. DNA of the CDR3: TGCGCCAGCAGCCAAGTCATGTTCCCGGGGAGTTACACCGGGGAGCTGTTTTTT.

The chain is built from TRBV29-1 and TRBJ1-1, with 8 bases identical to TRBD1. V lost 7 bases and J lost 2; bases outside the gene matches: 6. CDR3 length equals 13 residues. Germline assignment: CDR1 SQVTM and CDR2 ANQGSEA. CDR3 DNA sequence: TGCAGCGGGGCGTCAGGGGGCAACACTGAAGCTTTCTTT. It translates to CSGASGGNTEAFF. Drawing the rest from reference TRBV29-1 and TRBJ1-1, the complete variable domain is SAVISQKPSRDICQRGTSLTIQCQVDSQVTMMFWYRQQPGQSLTLIATANQGSEATYESGFVIDKFPISRPNLTFSTLTVSNMSPEDSSIYLCSGASGGNTEAFFGQGTRLTVV.

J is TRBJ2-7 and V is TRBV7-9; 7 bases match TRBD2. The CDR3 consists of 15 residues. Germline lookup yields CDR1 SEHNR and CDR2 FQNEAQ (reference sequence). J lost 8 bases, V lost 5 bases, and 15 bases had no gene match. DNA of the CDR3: TGTGCCAGCAGCCTAAACCCTAGCGGCTCTACGAAGCAGTACTTC. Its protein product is CASSLNPSGSTKQYF.

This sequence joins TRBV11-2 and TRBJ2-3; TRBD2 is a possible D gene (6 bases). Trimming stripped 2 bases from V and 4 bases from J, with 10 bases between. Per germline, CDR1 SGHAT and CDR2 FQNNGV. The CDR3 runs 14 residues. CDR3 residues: CASSLQGLADTQYF. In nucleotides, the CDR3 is TGTGCCAGCAGCTTACAGGGACTGGCAGATACGCAGTATTTT. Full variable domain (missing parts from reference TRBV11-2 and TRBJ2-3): EAGVAQSPRYKIIEKRQSVAFWCNPISGHATLYWYQQILGQGPKLLIQFQNNGVVDDSQLPKDRFSAERLKGVDSTLKIQPAKLEDSAVYLCASSLQGLADTQYFGPGTRLTVL.

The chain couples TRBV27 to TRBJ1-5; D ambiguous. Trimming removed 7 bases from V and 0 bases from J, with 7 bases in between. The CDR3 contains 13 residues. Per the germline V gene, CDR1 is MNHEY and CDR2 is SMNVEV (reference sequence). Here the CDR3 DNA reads TGTGCCAGCAAGCGTTATAGCAATCAGCCCCAGCATTTT. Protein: CASKRYSNQPQHF.

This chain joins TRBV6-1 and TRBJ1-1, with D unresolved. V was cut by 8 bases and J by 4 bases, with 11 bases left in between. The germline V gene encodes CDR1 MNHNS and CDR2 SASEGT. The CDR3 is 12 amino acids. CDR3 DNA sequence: TGTGCCAGCGGTCCGTTGGGCACTGAAGCTTTCTTT. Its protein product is CASGPLGTEAFF.

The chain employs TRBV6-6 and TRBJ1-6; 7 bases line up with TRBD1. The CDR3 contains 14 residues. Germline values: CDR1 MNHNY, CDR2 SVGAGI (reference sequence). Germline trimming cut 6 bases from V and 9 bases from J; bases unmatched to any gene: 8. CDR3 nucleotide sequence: TGTGCCAGCAGACAGGGGATGGGTTTTTCACCCCTCCACTTT. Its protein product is CASRQGMGFSPLHF.

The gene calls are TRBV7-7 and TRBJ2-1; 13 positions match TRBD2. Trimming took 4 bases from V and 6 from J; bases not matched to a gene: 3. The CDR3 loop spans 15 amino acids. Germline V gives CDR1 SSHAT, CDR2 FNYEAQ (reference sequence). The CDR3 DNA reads TGTGCCAGCAGCTCAACTAGCGGGGGGGCCAATGAGCAGTTCTTC. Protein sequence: CASSSTSGGANEQFF.

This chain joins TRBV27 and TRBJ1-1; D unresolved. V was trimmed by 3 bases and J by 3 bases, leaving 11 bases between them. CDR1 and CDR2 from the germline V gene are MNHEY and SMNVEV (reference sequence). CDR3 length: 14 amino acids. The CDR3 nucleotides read TGTGCCAGCAGTTTGAACACTCTCTACACTGAAGCTTTCTTT. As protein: CASSLNTLYTEAFF.

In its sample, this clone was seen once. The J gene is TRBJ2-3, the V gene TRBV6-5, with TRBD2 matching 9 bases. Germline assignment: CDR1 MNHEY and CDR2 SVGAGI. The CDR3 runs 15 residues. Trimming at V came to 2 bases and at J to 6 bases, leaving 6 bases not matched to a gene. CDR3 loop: CASSYAASGVDTQYF. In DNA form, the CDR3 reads TGTGCCAGCAGTTACGCGGCTAGCGGGGTCGATACGCAGTATTTT.

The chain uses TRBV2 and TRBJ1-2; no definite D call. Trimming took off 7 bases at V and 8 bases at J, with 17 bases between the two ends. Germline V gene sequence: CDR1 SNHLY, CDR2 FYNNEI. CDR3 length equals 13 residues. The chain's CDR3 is CASNLRLILGYTF. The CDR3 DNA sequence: TGTGCCAGCAACCTGAGACTTATCCTCGGCTACACCTTC.

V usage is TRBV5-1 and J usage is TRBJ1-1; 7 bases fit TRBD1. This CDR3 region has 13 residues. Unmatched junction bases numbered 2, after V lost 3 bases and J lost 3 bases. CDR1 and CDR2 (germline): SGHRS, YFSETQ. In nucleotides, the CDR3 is TGCGCCAGCAGCTGGGGACAGTACACTGAAGCTTTCTTT. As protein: CASSWGQYTEAFF. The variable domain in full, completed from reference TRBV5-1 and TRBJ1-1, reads KAGVTQTPRYLIKTRGQQVTLSCSPISGHRSVSWYQQTPGQGLQFLFEYFSETQRNKGNFPGRFSGRQFSNSRSEMNVSTLELGDSALYLCASSWGQYTEAFFGQGTRLTVV.

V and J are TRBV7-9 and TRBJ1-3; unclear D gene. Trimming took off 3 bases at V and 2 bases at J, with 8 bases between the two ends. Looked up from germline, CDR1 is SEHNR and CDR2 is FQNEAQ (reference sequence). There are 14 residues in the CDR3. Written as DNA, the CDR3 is TGTGCCAGCAGCTTGTATAATACTGGAAACACCATATATTTT. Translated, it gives CASSLYNTGNTIYF.

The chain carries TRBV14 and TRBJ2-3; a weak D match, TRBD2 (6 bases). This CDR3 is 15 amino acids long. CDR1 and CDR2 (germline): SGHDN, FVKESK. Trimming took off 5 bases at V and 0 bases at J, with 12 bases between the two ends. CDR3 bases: TGTGCCAGCAGCTCGAGTCTAGCGAGCACAGATACGCAGTATTTT. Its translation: CASSSSLASTDTQYF. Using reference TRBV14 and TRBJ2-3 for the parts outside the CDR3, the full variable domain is EAGVTQFPSHSVIEKGQTVTLRCDPISGHDNLYWYRRVMGKEIKFLLHFVKESKQDESGMPNNRFLAERTGGTYSTLKVQPAELEDSGVYFCASSSSLASTDTQYFGPGTRLTVL.

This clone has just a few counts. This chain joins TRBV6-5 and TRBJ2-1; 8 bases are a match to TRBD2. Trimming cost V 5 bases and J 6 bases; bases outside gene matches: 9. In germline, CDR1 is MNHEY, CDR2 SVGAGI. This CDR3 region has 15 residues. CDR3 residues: CASSRAGVMLNEQFF. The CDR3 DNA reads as TGTGCCAGCAGTAGAGCGGGAGTGATGCTCAATGAGCAGTTCTTC.

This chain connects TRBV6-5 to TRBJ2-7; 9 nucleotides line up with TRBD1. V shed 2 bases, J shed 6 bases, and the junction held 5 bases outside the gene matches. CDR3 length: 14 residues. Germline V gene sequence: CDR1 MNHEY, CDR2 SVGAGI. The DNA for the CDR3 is TGTGCCAGCAGTTACCCTACGACAGGGGGCGAGCAGTACTTC. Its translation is CASSYPTTGGEQYF.

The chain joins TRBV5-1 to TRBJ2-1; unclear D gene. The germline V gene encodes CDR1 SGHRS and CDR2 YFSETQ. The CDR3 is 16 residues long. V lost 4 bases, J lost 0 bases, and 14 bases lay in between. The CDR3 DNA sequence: TGCGCCAGCAGCCTCGGGCGGTCTAGCTCCTACAATGAGCAGTTCTTC. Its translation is CASSLGRSSSYNEQFF. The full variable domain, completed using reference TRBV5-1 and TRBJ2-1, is KAGVTQTPRYLIKTRGQQVTLSCSPISGHRSVSWYQQTPGQGLQFLFEYFSETQRNKGNFPGRFSGRQFSNSRSEMNVSTLELGDSALYLCASSLGRSSSYNEQFFGPGTRLTVL.

The CDR3: CASRGQGAGEQYF. The CDR3 bases are TGCGCCAGCAGGGGACAGGGGGCTGGCGAGCAGTACTTC. The chain carries TRBV10-2 and TRBJ2-7; 12 bases fit TRBD1. V gave up 6 bases and J gave up 6 bases; unmatched junction bases: 3. Germline values: CDR1 WSHSY, CDR2 SAAADI. There are 13 residues in the CDR3.

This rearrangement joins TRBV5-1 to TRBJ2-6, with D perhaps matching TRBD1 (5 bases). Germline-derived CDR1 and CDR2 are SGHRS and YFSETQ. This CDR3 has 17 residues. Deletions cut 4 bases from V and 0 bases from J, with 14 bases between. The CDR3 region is CASSPGSGISGANVLTF. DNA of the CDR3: TGCGCCAGCAGCCCTGGGTCAGGGATCTCTGGGGCCAACGTCCTGACTTTC.

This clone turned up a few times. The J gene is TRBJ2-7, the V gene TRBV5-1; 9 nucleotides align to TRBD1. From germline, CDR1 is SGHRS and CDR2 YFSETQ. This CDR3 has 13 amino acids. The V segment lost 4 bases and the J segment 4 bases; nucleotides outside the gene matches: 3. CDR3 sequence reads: CASSGTGIYEQYF. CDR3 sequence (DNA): TGCGCCAGCAGCGGGACAGGGATTTACGAGCAGTACTTC.

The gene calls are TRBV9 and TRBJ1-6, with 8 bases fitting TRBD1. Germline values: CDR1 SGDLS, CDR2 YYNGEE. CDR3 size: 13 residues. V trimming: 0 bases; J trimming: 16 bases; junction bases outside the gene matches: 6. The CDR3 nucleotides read TGTGCCAGCAGCGTAGTCGAGGGGACAGGACTCCACTTT. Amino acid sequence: CASSVVEGTGLHF.

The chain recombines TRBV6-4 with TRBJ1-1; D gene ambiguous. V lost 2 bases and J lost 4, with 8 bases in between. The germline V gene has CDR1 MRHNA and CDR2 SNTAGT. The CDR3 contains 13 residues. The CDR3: CASSDESGTEAFF. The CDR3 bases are TGTGCCAGCAGTGACGAAAGTGGCACTGAAGCTTTCTTT.

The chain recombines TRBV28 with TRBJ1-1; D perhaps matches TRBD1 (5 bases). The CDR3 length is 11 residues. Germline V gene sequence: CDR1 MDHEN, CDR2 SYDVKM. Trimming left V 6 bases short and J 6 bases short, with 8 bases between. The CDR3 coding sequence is TGTGCCAGCAGAGGGGCCCCTGAAGCTTTCTTT. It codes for CASRGAPEAFF. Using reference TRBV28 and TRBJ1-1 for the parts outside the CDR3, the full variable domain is DVKVTQSSRYLVKRTGEKVFLECVQDMDHENMFWYRQDPGLGLRLIYFSYDVKMKEKGDIPEGYSVSREKKERFSLILESASTNQTSMYLCASRGAPEAFFGQGTRLTVV.

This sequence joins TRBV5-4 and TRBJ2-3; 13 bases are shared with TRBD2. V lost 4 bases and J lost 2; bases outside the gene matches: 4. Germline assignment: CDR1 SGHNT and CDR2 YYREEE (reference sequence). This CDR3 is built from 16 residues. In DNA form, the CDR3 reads TGTGCCAGCAGCATAGGGACTAGCGGGACCACAGATACGCAGTATTTT. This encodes CASSIGTSGTTDTQYF.

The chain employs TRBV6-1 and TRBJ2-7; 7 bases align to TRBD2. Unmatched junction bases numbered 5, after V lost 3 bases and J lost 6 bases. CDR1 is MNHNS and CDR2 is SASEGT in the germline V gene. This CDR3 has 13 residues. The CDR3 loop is CASSEAGVTEQYF. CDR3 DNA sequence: TGTGCCAGCAGTGAGGCGGGAGTGACCGAGCAGTACTTC.

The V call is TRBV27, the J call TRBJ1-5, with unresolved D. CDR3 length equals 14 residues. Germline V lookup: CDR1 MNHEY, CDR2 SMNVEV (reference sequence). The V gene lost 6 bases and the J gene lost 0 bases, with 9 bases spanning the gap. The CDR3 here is CASREPRSNQPQHF. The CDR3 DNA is TGTGCCAGCAGGGAGCCACGTAGCAATCAGCCCCAGCATTTT.

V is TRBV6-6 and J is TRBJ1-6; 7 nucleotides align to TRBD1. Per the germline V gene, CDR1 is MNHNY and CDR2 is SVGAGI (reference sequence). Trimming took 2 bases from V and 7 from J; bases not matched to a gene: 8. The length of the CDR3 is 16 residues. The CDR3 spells CASSYESGTVNSPLHF. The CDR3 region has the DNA TGTGCCAGCAGTTACGAATCCGGGACAGTGAATTCACCCCTCCACTTT.

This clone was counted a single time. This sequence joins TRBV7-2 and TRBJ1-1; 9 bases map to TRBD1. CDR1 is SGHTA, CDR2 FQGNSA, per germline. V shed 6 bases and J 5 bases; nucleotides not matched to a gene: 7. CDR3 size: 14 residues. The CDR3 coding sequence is TGTGCCAGCAGTTCGTCCGGGACAGGGACTGAAGCTTTCTTT. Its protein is CASSSSGTGTEAFF.

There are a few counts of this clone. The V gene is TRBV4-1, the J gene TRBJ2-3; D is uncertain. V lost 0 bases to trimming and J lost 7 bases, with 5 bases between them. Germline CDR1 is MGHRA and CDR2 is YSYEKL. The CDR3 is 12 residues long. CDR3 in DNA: TGCGCCAGCAGCCAAGACCCTTATACGCAGTATTTT. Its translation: CASSQDPYTQYF.

The CDR3 sequence is CASSLAGREGEKLFF. The CDR3 DNA sequence: TGTGCCAGCAGCTTAGCGGGCAGGGAAGGTGAAAAACTGTTTTTT. V gene TRBV7-8 combines with J gene TRBJ1-4; D might be TRBD1 (5 bases). The V gene's germline CDR1 is SGHVS and CDR2 FQNEAQ. This CDR3 comprises 15 residues. V was shortened by 0 bases and J by 7 bases, with 12 bases between the two germline ends.

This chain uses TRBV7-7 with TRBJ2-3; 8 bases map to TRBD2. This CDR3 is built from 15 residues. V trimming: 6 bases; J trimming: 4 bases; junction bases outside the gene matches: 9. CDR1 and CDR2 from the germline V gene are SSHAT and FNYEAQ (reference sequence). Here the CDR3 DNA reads TGTGCCAGCAGTGCCGGGACTAGAAGTTCAGATACGCAGTATTTT. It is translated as CASSAGTRSSDTQYF.